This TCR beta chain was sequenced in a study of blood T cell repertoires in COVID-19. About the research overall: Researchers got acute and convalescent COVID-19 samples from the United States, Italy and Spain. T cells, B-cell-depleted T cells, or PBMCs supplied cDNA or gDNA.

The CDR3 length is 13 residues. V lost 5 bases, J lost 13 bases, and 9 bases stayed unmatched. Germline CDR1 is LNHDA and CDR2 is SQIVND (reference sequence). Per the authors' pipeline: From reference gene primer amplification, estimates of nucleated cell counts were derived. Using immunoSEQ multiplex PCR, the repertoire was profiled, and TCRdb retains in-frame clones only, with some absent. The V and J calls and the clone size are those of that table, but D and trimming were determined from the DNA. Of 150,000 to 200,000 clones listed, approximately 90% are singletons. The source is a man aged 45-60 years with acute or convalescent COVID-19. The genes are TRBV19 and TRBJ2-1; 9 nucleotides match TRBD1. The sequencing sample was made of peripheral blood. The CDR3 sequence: CASSPRDRDSQFF. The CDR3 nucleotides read TGTGCCAGTAGTCCCCGGGACAGGGATTCCCAGTTCTTC.